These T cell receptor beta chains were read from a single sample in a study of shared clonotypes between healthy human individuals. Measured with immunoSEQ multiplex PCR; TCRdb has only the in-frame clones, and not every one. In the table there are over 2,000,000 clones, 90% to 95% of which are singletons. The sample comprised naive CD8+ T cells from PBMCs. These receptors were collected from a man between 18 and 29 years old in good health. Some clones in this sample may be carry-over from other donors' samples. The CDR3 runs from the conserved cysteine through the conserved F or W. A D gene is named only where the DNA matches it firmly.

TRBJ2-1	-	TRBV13	CASSLRDHAIAQFF	TGTGCCAGCAGCCTCCGGGACCACGCCATTGCGCAGTTCTTC
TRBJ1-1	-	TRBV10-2	CASSEPRTENTEAFF	TGCGCCAGCAGTGAGCCAAGGACCGAGAACACTGAAGCTTTCTTT
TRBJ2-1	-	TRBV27	CASSIGGEQFF	TGTGCCAGCAGTATCGGGGGTGAGCAGTTCTTC
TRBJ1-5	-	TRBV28	CASSPGADQPQHF	TGTGCCAGCAGTCCGGGGGCTGATCAGCCCCAGCATTTT
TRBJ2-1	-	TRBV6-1	CASKPRGWEGEQFF	TGTGCCAGCAAGCCTAGGGGGTGGGAGGGTGAGCAGTTCTTC
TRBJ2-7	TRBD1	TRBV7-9	CASSRGQGDPYEQYF	TGTGCCAGCAGTCGTGGACAGGGCGATCCCTACGAGCAGTACTTC
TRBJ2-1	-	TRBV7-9	CASSFGVYNEQFF	TGTGCCAGCAGCTTTGGTGTCTACAATGAGCAGTTCTTC
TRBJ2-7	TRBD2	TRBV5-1	CASSLVVAGQASYEQYF	TGCGCCAGCAGCTTGGTGGTAGCGGGACAAGCCTCCTACGAGCAGTACTTC
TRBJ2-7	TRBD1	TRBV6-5	CASSYMAGTGNEQYF	TGTGCCAGCAGTTACATGGCCGGGACAGGCAACGAGCAGTACTTC
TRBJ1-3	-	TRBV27	CASSLTLSSGNTIYF	TGTGCCAGCAGCTTGACACTCAGCTCTGGAAACACCATATATTTT
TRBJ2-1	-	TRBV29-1	CSVVGIGGDQFF	TGCAGCGTTGTAGGTATTGGCGGGGACCAGTTCTTC
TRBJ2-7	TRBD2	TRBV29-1	CSVLSGKSYEQYF	TGCAGCGTTCTTAGCGGGAAGAGCTACGAGCAGTACTTC
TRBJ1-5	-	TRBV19	CASSIRGQQPQHF	TGTGCCAGTAGTATACGTGGGCAGCAGCCCCAGCATTTT
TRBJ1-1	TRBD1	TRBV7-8	CASSPTGMNTEAFF	TGTGCCAGCAGCCCGACAGGGATGAACACTGAAGCTTTCTTT
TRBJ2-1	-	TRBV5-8	CASYLRGPEWGYLRNEQFF	TGTGCCAGCTACTTAAGGGGACCGGAATGGGGCTACCTCAGAAATGAGCAGTTCTTC
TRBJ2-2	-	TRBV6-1	CASSLGTAGELFF	TGTGCCAGCAGCCTTGGGACGGCCGGGGAGCTGTTTTTT